Shown below are 27 T cell receptor beta chains from a single sample sequenced in a study of OX40 agonist ivuxolimab in advanced cancers. TCRdb keeps only in-frame clones here, not all; method: immunoSEQ multiplex PCR. The data contain 82,000 or so clones, 75% to 90% of them singletons. Sequencing used CD4+ or CD8+ T cells sorted from blood, obtained in a trial of the OX40 agonist ivuxolimab. The receptor set was obtained from an adult with an advanced solid tumor such as melanoma, head and neck, liver or kidney cancer.

The genes are TRBV7-9 and TRBJ1-2, with D tentatively TRBD1 (5 bases). V dropped 5 bases and J dropped 3 bases, with 19 bases sitting between them. CDR3 size: 16 residues. Germline CDR1 and CDR2: SEHNR and FQNEAQ (reference sequence). The CDR3 here is CASSPPSGPGDYGYTF. The CDR3 DNA sequence: TGTGCCAGCAGCCCCCCCTCCGGGCCGGGGGACTATGGCTACACCTTC.

The V gene is TRBV19, the J gene TRBJ1-5, with a tentative D call TRBD1 (6 bases). CDR1 is LNHDA and CDR2 is SQIVND in the germline V gene (reference sequence). V was shortened by 3 bases and J by 4 bases, with 13 bases between the two germline ends. The CDR3 has 15 amino acids. The CDR3 region has the DNA TGTGCCAGTAGTATTGGGGGGGCCGGGAATCAGCCCCAGCATTTT. It yields the protein CASSIGGAGNQPQHF.

The chain recombines TRBV5-1 with TRBJ2-7; D gene uncertain. Looked up from germline, CDR1 is SGHRS and CDR2 is YFSETQ. Trimming stripped 1 base from V and 3 bases from J, with 8 bases between. The CDR3 length is 13 residues. CDR3 region: CASSLSPGYEQYF. The CDR3, as DNA: TGCGCCAGCAGCTTGAGTCCGGGCTACGAGCAGTACTTC.

This clone was seen once. The V and J genes are TRBV6-1 and TRBJ1-2, with 7 bases matching TRBD1. From germline, CDR1 is MNHNS and CDR2 SASEGT. After removal of 10 bases from V and 4 bases from J, the junction contained 15 bases not matched to a gene. The CDR3 extends over 15 amino acids. The CDR3 is CATSTGAYLGYGYTF. Written as DNA, the CDR3 is TGTGCCACTTCTACAGGGGCTTATTTAGGCTATGGCTACACCTTC.

This CDR3 is CASSLQTGGEQYF. DNA of the CDR3: TGTGCCAGCTCACTTCAGACAGGGGGCGAGCAGTACTTC. The chain couples TRBV18 to TRBJ2-7; 9 bases agree with TRBD1. CDR1 is KGHSH, CDR2 LQKENI, per germline. V shed 4 bases, J shed 6 bases, and the junction held 4 bases outside the gene matches. This CDR3 comprises 13 residues. Supplemented by reference TRBV18 and TRBJ2-7, the full variable domain reads NAGVMQNPRHLVRRRGQEARLRCSPMKGHSHVYWYRQLPEEGLKFMVYLQKENIIDESGMPKERFSAEFPKEGPSILRIQQVVRGDSAAYFCASSLQTGGEQYFGPGTRLTVT.

This sequence joins TRBV27 and TRBJ1-2, with D perhaps matching TRBD1 (5 bases). Trimming stripped 1 base from V and 4 bases from J, with 7 bases between. This CDR3 spans 13 amino acids. CDR1 is MNHEY, CDR2 SMNVEV, per germline (reference sequence). The CDR3: CASSLYGGYGYTF. The CDR3, as DNA: TGTGCCAGCAGTTTATATGGGGGCTATGGCTACACCTTC.

The chain uses TRBV4-1 and TRBJ2-7, with a tentative D call TRBD2 (6 bases). The CDR3 contains 13 residues. Trimming pared 1 base from V and 6 bases from J, leaving 10 bases between. Germline V gives CDR1 MGHRA, CDR2 YSYEKL. This CDR3 reads CASSQVLRGEQYF. The CDR3 DNA reads TGCGCCAGCAGCCAAGTTTTGCGGGGCGAGCAGTACTTC.

Notes on this clone: The same CDR3 is also encoded by other DNA sequences in this sample. The rearrangement joins TRBV2 to TRBJ1-2, with D possibly matching TRBD1 (6 bases). CDR1 is SNHLY, CDR2 FYNNEI, per germline. This CDR3 has 12 residues. The V gene lost 5 bases and the J gene lost 4 bases, with 8 bases spanning the gap. The CDR3 DNA is TGTGCCAGCAGTACAGGGCCCTATGGCTACACCTTC. Its translation: CASSTGPYGYTF.

The J gene is TRBJ2-1, the V gene TRBV5-4; 8 bases match TRBD2. Germline V gene lookup returns CDR1 SGHNT and CDR2 YYREEE (reference sequence). The CDR3 runs to 12 residues. J lost 9 bases, V lost 4 bases, and 3 bases had no gene match. The CDR3 nucleotides read TGTGCCAGCAGCCCGGGAGGGCCTGAGCAGTTCTTC. Amino acids: CASSPGGPEQFF.

The rearrangement uses TRBV30 and TRBJ1-1; 7 nucleotides line up with TRBD1. This CDR3 comprises 20 residues. The junction had 23 bases not matched to a gene; V was cut back by 4 bases and J by 0 bases. Germline lookup yields CDR1 GTSNPN and CDR2 SVGIG (reference sequence). The CDR3 is CAWTNRRGRRTTTLNTEAFF. The CDR3, as DNA: TGTGCCTGGACCAACAGAAGGGGGCGACGGACCACGACATTGAACACTGAAGCTTTCTTT.

V is TRBV2 and J is TRBJ1-3, with unresolved D. The CDR3 covers 16 residues. V was cut by 3 bases and J by 0 bases, with 12 bases left in between. Germline CDR1 SNHLY, CDR2 FYNNEI. The CDR3 is CASSDLAAVSGNTIYF. CDR3 DNA: TGTGCCAGCAGTGACTTAGCCGCAGTCTCTGGAAACACCATATATTTT.

CDR3 loop: CASSLGRNEQFF. In DNA, the CDR3 is TGTGCCAGCAGCTTAGGACGTAATGAGCAGTTCTTC. The V and J genes are TRBV11-3 and TRBJ2-1; D gene ambiguous. The V gene lost 1 base and the J gene lost 7 bases, with 5 bases spanning the gap. From germline, CDR1 is SGHNT and CDR2 YENEEA. The CDR3 has 12 residues.

Only one count was recorded for this clone. The CDR3 here is CASSPGLGSPLHF. CDR3 coding DNA: TGTGCCAGCTCACCGGGGTTGGGGTCACCCCTCCACTTT. The rearrangement joins TRBV18 to TRBJ1-6; D remains unclear. The CDR3 is 13 residues long. Trimming pared 3 bases from V and 10 bases from J, leaving 10 bases between. Per the germline V gene, CDR1 is KGHSH and CDR2 is LQKENI.

In its sample, this clone was seen once. V and J are TRBV18 and TRBJ1-1, with a weak D call TRBD1 (5 bases). The germline V gene has CDR1 KGHSH and CDR2 LQKENI. The V end lost 3 bases, the J end lost 1 base, and 9 bases lay between the germline ends. This CDR3 has 14 amino acids. CDR3 sequence: CASSPAGTNTEAFF. CDR3 DNA sequence: TGTGCCAGCTCACCGGCAGGGACGAACACTGAAGCTTTCTTT.

The chain recombines TRBV19 with TRBJ2-3; 7 bases map to TRBD2. From germline, CDR1 is LNHDA and CDR2 SQIVND (reference sequence). The CDR3 has 12 residues. V shed 1 base, J shed 15 bases, and the junction held 7 bases outside the gene matches. DNA for the CDR3: TGTGCCAGTAGTATAGGGGGGGGATGGGTATATTTT. Translation gives CASSIGGGWVYF.

The DNA for the CDR3 is TGTGCCAGCAGCTTAGGCCTGTGGGAGGGGAGCACCGGGGAGCTGTTTTTT. This codes for CASSLGLWEGSTGELFF. V is TRBV11-2 and J is TRBJ2-2; 7 bases are shared with TRBD2. Germline CDR1 is SGHAT and CDR2 is FQNNGV. CDR3 length: 17 amino acids. The junction had 9 bases not matched to a gene; V was cut back by 1 base and J by 4 bases.

The genes are TRBV5-4 and TRBJ2-7; the D is unclear. The ends were cut back, 4 bases at V and 4 bases at J, with 12 bases in the middle. Germline lookup yields CDR1 SGHNT and CDR2 YYREEE (reference sequence). The CDR3 contains 13 residues. In DNA, the CDR3 is TGTGCCAGCAGCCAGGTGGGCGGATACGAGCAGTACTTC. It yields the protein CASSQVGGYEQYF. Variable domain in full (rest from reference TRBV5-4 and TRBJ2-7): ETGVTQSPTHLIKTRGQQVTLRCSSQSGHNTVSWYQQALGQGPQFIFQYYREEENGRGNFPPRFSGLQFPNYSSELNVNALELDDSALYLCASSQVGGYEQYFGPGTRLTVT.

The chain is built from TRBV28 and TRBJ2-3; possibly TRBD2 for D (6 bases). The CDR3 extends over 16 amino acids. CDR1 and CDR2 from the germline V gene are MDHEN and SYDVKM. V lost 5 bases, J lost 0 bases, and 15 bases lay in between. The CDR3 sequence is CASSPPGLLSTDTQYF. The CDR3 DNA sequence: TGTGCCAGCAGTCCTCCGGGACTCCTTAGCACAGATACGCAGTATTTT. Based on the CDR3 plus reference TRBV28 and TRBJ2-3, the full variable domain is DVKVTQSSRYLVKRTGEKVFLECVQDMDHENMFWYRQDPGLGLRLIYFSYDVKMKEKGDIPEGYSVSREKKERFSLILESASTNQTSMYLCASSPPGLLSTDTQYFGPGTRLTVL.

The chain combines TRBV5-4 with TRBJ2-7; possibly TRBD2 for D (6 bases). V shed 4 bases and J shed 4 bases, with 21 bases lying between them. Germline-derived CDR1 and CDR2 are SGHNT and YYREEE (reference sequence). The CDR3 spans 16 residues. The CDR3 spells CASSPRQLGGRYEQYF. CDR3 coding DNA: TGTGCCAGCAGCCCCCGACAACTGGGGGGACGATACGAGCAGTACTTC.

V gene TRBV11-2 combines with J gene TRBJ2-7; the D is unclear. CDR1 and CDR2 (germline): SGHAT, FQNNGV. Trimming cost V 4 bases and J 2 bases, with 12 bases left between them. The length of the CDR3 is 14 residues. This CDR3 reads CASSSLRHPYEQYF. Here the CDR3 DNA reads TGTGCCAGCAGCTCGCTAAGGCACCCCTACGAGCAGTACTTC.

This clone was detected once. The chain has TRBV5-6 and TRBJ2-3, with D possibly being TRBD1 (5 bases). The CDR3 covers 17 residues. The V gene's germline CDR1 is SGHDT and CDR2 YYEEEE. V lost 4 bases and J lost 2, with 20 bases in between. Here the CDR3 reads CASSKPPQDPDTDTQYF. The CDR3 region has the DNA TGTGCCAGCAGCAAACCTCCACAGGATCCGGACACAGATACGCAGTATTTT. Complete variable domain (other parts from reference TRBV5-6 and TRBJ2-3): DAGVTQSPTHLIKTRGQQVTLRCSPKSGHDTVSWYQQALGQGPQFIFQYYEEEERQRGNFPDRFSGHQFPNYSSELNVNALLLGDSALYLCASSKPPQDPDTDTQYFGPGTRLTVL.

V is TRBV1 and J is TRBJ2-1; whether TRBD2, the table's D call, matches the DNA was not checked. TRBV1 is deemed a pseudogene. The CDR3 has 12 residues. This CDR3 reads CTNRRPEGEQFF. As DNA, the CDR3 is TGCACCAATAGGCGCCCGGAGGGTGAGCAGTTCTTC.

The chain is built from TRBV6-1 and TRBJ2-5; tentative D call: TRBD2 (7 bases). CDR3 length: 16 residues. Trimming shortened V by 2 bases and J by 2 bases, and 15 bases separated the two germline ends. In germline, CDR1 is MNHNS, CDR2 SASEGT. The CDR3: CASSEWGGAWQETQYF. DNA of the CDR3: TGTGCCAGCAGTGAATGGGGGGGCGCCTGGCAAGAGACCCAGTACTTC.

The V gene is TRBV7-7, the J gene TRBJ1-6; 7 bases are a match to TRBD1. Trimming at V came to 4 bases and at J to 0 bases, leaving 6 bases not matched to a gene. The CDR3 consists of 17 residues. Germline lookup yields CDR1 SSHAT and CDR2 FNYEAQ (reference sequence). CDR3 DNA: TGTGCCAGCAGCTCCGGACAGGAGAGCTCCTATAATTCACCCCTCCACTTT. Its translation is CASSSGQESSYNSPLHF.

This clone was seen just once. This chain uses TRBV9 with TRBJ1-2; possibly TRBD1 for D (5 bases). The V gene's germline CDR1 is SGDLS and CDR2 YYNGEE. V was shortened by 5 bases and J by 2 bases, with 22 bases between the two germline ends. The CDR3 has 17 residues. The CDR3: CASSGVRGTAVNYGYTF. The CDR3 DNA reads TGTGCCAGCAGTGGAGTTAGGGGAACAGCGGTAAACTATGGCTACACCTTC. Supplemented by reference TRBV9 and TRBJ1-2, the full variable domain reads DSGVTQTPKHLITATGQRVTLRCSPRSGDLSVYWYQQSLDQGLQFLIQYYNGEERAKGNILERFSAQQFPDLHSELNLSSLELGDSALYFCASSGVRGTAVNYGYTFGSGTRLTVV.

The gene calls are TRBV19 and TRBJ2-7, with 10 positions matching TRBD1. Trimming removed 6 bases from V and 5 bases from J; junction bases left unmatched: 4. Germline V gene sequence: CDR1 LNHDA, CDR2 SQIVND (reference sequence). The length of the CDR3 is 13 residues. CDR3 protein: CASSRQGANEQYF. CDR3 bases: TGTGCCAGTAGCCGACAGGGGGCGAACGAGCAGTACTTC.

This chain joins TRBV6-6 and TRBJ1-1, with unresolved D. V gave up 5 bases and J gave up 0 bases, with 10 bases separating them. The CDR3 is 14 residues long. Germline CDR1 reads MNHNY; CDR2 reads SVGAGI (reference sequence). In DNA, the CDR3 is TGTGCCAGCAGTCTCCGAGCCATGAACACTGAAGCTTTCTTT. Translated, it gives CASSLRAMNTEAFF.